This T cell receptor beta chain came from a study of chemoradiotherapy in HPV16-positive cancers. With respect to this clone: Its antigen is unidentified.

Germline V gene sequence: CDR1 SGHRS, CDR2 YFSETQ. With V trimmed by 4 bases and J by 0 bases, 9 bases remained unmatched. The CDR3 has 16 residues. Repeated repertoire sampling spanned the course of chemoradiotherapy. Profiling relied on immunoSEQ multiplex PCR, and the TCRdb table lists in-frame clones only, not all of them. This sample carries tens of thousands of clones, approximately 88% of them seen once, and the ten largest clones take less than 6%. General study findings and limits: During treatment, candidate HPV-specific clones and E7-related motifs expanded in tumor.

The input for sequencing was blood, taken from a patient who underwent chemoradiotherapy. The chain employs TRBV5-1 and TRBJ1-1, with TRBD1 matching over 7 bases. The receptor comes from a human donor with HPV-associated anogenital cancer. This CDR3 reads CASSPRTGIMNTEAFF. The CDR3 DNA follows: TGCGCCAGCAGCCCACGGACAGGTATAATGAACACTGAAGCTTTCTTT.